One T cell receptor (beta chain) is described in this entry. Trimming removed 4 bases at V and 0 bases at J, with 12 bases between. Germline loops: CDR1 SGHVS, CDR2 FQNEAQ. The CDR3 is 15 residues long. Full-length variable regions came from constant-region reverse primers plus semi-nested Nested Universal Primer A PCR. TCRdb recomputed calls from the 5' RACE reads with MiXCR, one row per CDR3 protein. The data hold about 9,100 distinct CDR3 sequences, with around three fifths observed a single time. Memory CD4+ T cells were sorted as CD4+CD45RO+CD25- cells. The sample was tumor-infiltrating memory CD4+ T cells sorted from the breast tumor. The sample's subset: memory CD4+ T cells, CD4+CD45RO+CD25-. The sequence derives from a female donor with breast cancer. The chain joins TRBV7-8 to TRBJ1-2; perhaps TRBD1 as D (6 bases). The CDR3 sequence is CASSSRGGANYGYTF. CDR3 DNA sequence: TGTGCCAGCAGCTCTAGGGGGGGGGCTAACTATGGCTACACCTTC.